This T cell receptor (beta chain) was sequenced for a study of OX40 agonist ivuxolimab in advanced cancers. The germline V and J ends were trimmed by 0 bases and 0 bases, with 15 bases remaining between them. Germline V gene lookup returns CDR1 GTSNPN and CDR2 SVGIG (reference sequence). CDR3 length equals 17 residues. In its sample, this clone was seen a few times. The protocol was immunoSEQ multiplex PCR, while the TCRdb copy is restricted to in-frame clones and leaves out a portion. The table shows about 34,000 clones, with less than 80% occurring only once. The source of this sequence is an adult with an advanced solid tumor such as melanoma, head and neck, liver or kidney cancer. The chain is built from TRBV30 and TRBJ1-3; possibly TRBD1 for D (6 bases). Material: CD4+ or CD8+ T cells sorted from blood, obtained in a trial of the OX40 agonist ivuxolimab. CDR3: CAWSVRRGGNSGNTIYF. The CDR3 bases are TGTGCCTGGAGTGTACGCAGAGGGGGGAACTCTGGAAACACCATATATTTT.